This entry is about one T cell receptor (beta chain). Its specificity is unknown. The identical CDR3 is also encoded by other nucleotide sequences in the sample. This record comes from a study of shared clonotypes between healthy human individuals. Study observations and caveats: Generation probabilities were higher for clonotypes shared across all four sorted-subset donors than for unshared ones. Naive CD4 clonotype sharing across a few donors was 4% to 5.5%.

Division of CD4+ cells produced a CD45RA+ naive subset and a CD45RA-negative memory subset. Trimming took 1 base from V and 4 from J; bases not matched to a gene: 6. CDR1 and CDR2 (germline): SGHTA, FQGNSA. CDR3 length: 15 amino acids. Deep was the level at which the assay was run. TCRdb's table, derived via immunoSEQ multiplex PCR, lists solely in-frame clones and lacks some. The sample contains millions of clones, approximately 95% of which appear only once. V usage is TRBV7-2 and J usage is TRBJ2-7; 8 bases align to TRBD2. This sequence originates from a man younger than 30 in good health. Input material: naive CD4+ T cells sorted from blood. The subset: CD45RA+ positively selected. The CDR3: CASSLGSGSGYEQYF. In DNA, the CDR3 is TGTGCCAGCAGCTTAGGCAGCGGGAGCGGTTACGAGCAGTACTTC.